These 19 T cell receptor beta chains were all obtained from the same sample, sequenced in a study of long-term antiretroviral therapy in people with HIV. With survey level as its setting, the immunoSEQ assay was v3.0. Repertoires were generated with immunoSEQ multiplex PCR, while TCRdb's copy carries only in-frame clones and drops some. The table shows 7,800 or so clones, with over 70% occurring only once. The sequencing here drew on unsorted PBMCs, taken 0.1 years after starting antiretroviral therapy. The receptors come from a man aged 35 to 55 with HIV.

This clone was seen only once. The chain couples TRBV6-1 to TRBJ1-1; 7 nucleotides match TRBD1. Germline CDR1 is MNHNS and CDR2 is SASEGT. The CDR3 length is 14 residues. The V gene end was trimmed by 4 bases and the J gene end by 4 bases; junction bases not matched to a gene: 6. The CDR3 DNA is TGTGCCAGCAGTGCCGGACAGGCCATCACTGAAGCTTTCTTT. It is translated as CASSAGQAITEAFF.

The chain joins TRBV10-2 to TRBJ1-2; a weak D match, TRBD1 (5 bases). CDR3 length: 14 amino acids. The germline V gene has CDR1 WSHSY and CDR2 SAAADI. Trimming cost V 7 bases and J 2 bases, with 14 bases left between them. In DNA form, the CDR3 reads TGCGCCAGCATAAGCGGCGCAGGGAACTATGGCTACACCTTC. This codes for CASISGAGNYGYTF.

V gene TRBV11-3 combines with J gene TRBJ2-1, with D unresolved. V lost 4 bases, J lost 0 bases, and 7 bases lay in between. CDR3 size: 14 residues. Germline lookup yields CDR1 SGHNT and CDR2 YENEEA. CDR3 sequence: CASSSHSSYNEQFF. The CDR3 DNA is TGTGCCAGCAGCTCACATAGCTCCTACAATGAGCAGTTCTTC.

This chain joins TRBV10-2 and TRBJ2-4; possibly TRBD1 for D (6 bases). V lost 6 bases, J lost 6 bases, and 15 bases lay in between. The V gene's germline CDR1 is WSHSY and CDR2 SAAADI. This CDR3 is 14 amino acids long. The CDR3 loop reads CASRGQFSGNIQYF. For the CDR3, the DNA is TGCGCCAGCAGGGGACAATTCTCAGGAAACATTCAGTACTTC.

The genes are TRBV30 and TRBJ1-5; D gene uncertain. Between the trimmed V and J ends, which lost 4 bases and 0 bases, there was a span of 10 bases. CDR3 length equals 14 residues. Germline CDR1 is GTSNPN and CDR2 is SVGIG (reference sequence). This CDR3 is CAWNRDYSNQPQHF. As DNA, the CDR3 is TGTGCCTGGAACCGGGATTATAGCAATCAGCCCCAGCATTTT.

This chain uses TRBV5-1 with TRBJ2-1; D possibly corresponds to TRBD1 (6 bases). The CDR3 covers 17 residues. Germline CDR1 reads SGHRS; CDR2 reads YFSETQ. V was pared by 2 bases and J by 0 bases, with 15 bases between. CDR3 sequence: CASSFGDKASSYNEQFF. The CDR3 nucleotides read TGCGCCAGCAGCTTTGGGGACAAGGCAAGCTCCTACAATGAGCAGTTCTTC.

V gene TRBV29-1 combines with J gene TRBJ1-4; a weak D match, TRBD1 (6 bases). The CDR3 has 14 amino acids. Germline lookup yields CDR1 SQVTM and CDR2 ANQGSEA. Trimming shortened V by 4 bases and J by 5 bases, and 14 bases separated the two germline ends. Here the CDR3 reads CSVGVGGRNEKLFF. CDR3 coding DNA: TGCAGCGTTGGGGTCGGGGGGCGCAATGAAAAACTGTTTTTT. The whole variable domain, filled in from reference TRBV29-1 and TRBJ1-4, reads SAVISQKPSRDICQRGTSLTIQCQVDSQVTMMFWYRQQPGQSLTLIATANQGSEATYESGFVIDKFPISRPNLTFSTLTVSNMSPEDSSIYLCSVGVGGRNEKLFFGSGTQLSVL.

V gene TRBV18 combines with J gene TRBJ1-2; TRBD1 aligns across 10 bases. Trimming removed 3 bases from V and 5 bases from J; junction bases left unmatched: 9. Germline V gene sequence: CDR1 KGHSH, CDR2 LQKENI. The length of the CDR3 is 16 residues. CDR3 sequence (DNA): TGTGCCAGCTCACCGACCCGGACAGGGGGTGGGTATGGCTACACCTTC. Translation gives CASSPTRTGGGYGYTF. Variable domain in full (rest from reference TRBV18 and TRBJ1-2): NAGVMQNPRHLVRRRGQEARLRCSPMKGHSHVYWYRQLPEEGLKFMVYLQKENIIDESGMPKERFSAEFPKEGPSILRIQQVVRGDSAAYFCASSPTRTGGGYGYTFGSGTRLTVV.

The chain is built from TRBV5-4 and TRBJ2-7; D call uncertain. V shed 4 bases and J shed 1 base, with 15 bases lying between them. The V gene's germline CDR1 is SGHNT and CDR2 YYREEE (reference sequence). CDR3 length: 15 amino acids. The CDR3, as DNA: TGTGCCAGCAGCGTAATCCGCGGCGATTCCTACGAGCAGTACTTC. It is translated as CASSVIRGDSYEQYF. Together with reference TRBV5-4 and TRBJ2-7, the CDR3 gives the full variable domain: ETGVTQSPTHLIKTRGQQVTLRCSSQSGHNTVSWYQQALGQGPQFIFQYYREEENGRGNFPPRFSGLQFPNYSSELNVNALELDDSALYLCASSVIRGDSYEQYFGPGTRLTVT.

In its sample, this clone is large. The chain employs TRBV11-2 and TRBJ2-7; maybe TRBD1 (5 bases). Germline CDR1 and CDR2: SGHAT and FQNNGV. The ends were cut back, 4 bases at V and 2 bases at J, with 24 bases in the middle. CDR3 length: 18 amino acids. CDR3 in DNA: TGTGCCAGCAGCTCTCGGAAATGGGGCCTTACTTTTCCCTACGAGCAGTACTTC. It translates to CASSSRKWGLTFPYEQYF.

V gene TRBV29-1 combines with J gene TRBJ2-1, with TRBD1 as a possible D gene (5 bases). The CDR3 extends over 13 amino acids. Germline-derived CDR1 and CDR2 are SQVTM and ANQGSEA. The ends were cut back, 2 bases at V and 7 bases at J, with 12 bases in the middle. CDR3 amino acids: CSVESQGWNEQFF. The CDR3 nucleotides read TGCAGCGTTGAAAGTCAGGGTTGGAATGAGCAGTTCTTC.

This chain links TRBV6-5 with TRBJ2-7; TRBD1 matches 7 bases. V lost 6 bases, J lost 2 bases, and 4 bases stayed unmatched. The germline CDR1 and CDR2 sequences are MNHEY and SVGAGI. This CDR3 contains 13 residues. The CDR3 loop is CASRDRITYEQYF. The CDR3 DNA reads TGTGCCAGCAGGGACAGGATAACCTACGAGCAGTACTTC.

V and J are TRBV5-1 and TRBJ1-4; 11 nucleotides match TRBD1. Germline CDR1 is SGHRS and CDR2 is YFSETQ. Trimming at V came to 0 bases and at J to 7 bases, leaving 8 bases not matched to a gene. This CDR3 spans 17 amino acids. CDR3 sequence (DNA): TGCGCCAGCAGCTTGGGACGGACAGGGGGCCATGGTGAAAAACTGTTTTTT. Protein sequence: CASSLGRTGGHGEKLFF.

The count of this clone is one. V and J are TRBV29-1 and TRBJ2-5; D remains ambiguous. The CDR3 totals 13 residues. CDR1 and CDR2 from the germline V gene are SQVTM and ANQGSEA. Trimming pared 4 bases from V and 5 bases from J, leaving 14 bases between. The CDR3 DNA reads TGCAGCGTTGTGCTCCCCGTCCTGGAGACCCAGTACTTC. As protein: CSVVLPVLETQYF.

The V and J genes are TRBV10-2 and TRBJ2-7; a weak D match, TRBD1 (5 bases). V lost 3 bases and J 2 bases, leaving 14 bases between the germline ends. Per the germline V gene, CDR1 is WSHSY and CDR2 is SAAADI. The CDR3 is made up of 15 amino acids. DNA for the CDR3: TGCGCCAGCAGTGACGCACAGGACATCCCCTACGAGCAGTACTTC. Its protein is CASSDAQDIPYEQYF.

The chain employs TRBV25-1 and TRBJ1-2; D gene uncertain. The germline V and J ends were trimmed by 11 bases and 4 bases, with 20 bases remaining between them. This CDR3 comprises 14 residues. Germline assignment: CDR1 MGHDK and CDR2 SYGVNS. The CDR3 sequence: CASQRVGSTYGYTF. The CDR3 DNA is TGTGCCTCTCAGAGGGTGGGGAGTACCTATGGCTACACCTTC.

The chain carries TRBV5-1 and TRBJ2-1, with 12 bases lining up with TRBD2. The CDR3 contains 15 residues. CDR1 is SGHRS and CDR2 is YFSETQ in the germline V gene. After removal of 3 bases from V and 5 bases from J, the junction contained 3 bases not matched to a gene. The CDR3 region is CASSYRTSGDNEQFF. CDR3 DNA sequence: TGCGCCAGCAGCTATCGGACTAGCGGGGACAATGAGCAGTTCTTC. Complete variable domain (other parts from reference TRBV5-1 and TRBJ2-1): KAGVTQTPRYLIKTRGQQVTLSCSPISGHRSVSWYQQTPGQGLQFLFEYFSETQRNKGNFPGRFSGRQFSNSRSEMNVSTLELGDSALYLCASSYRTSGDNEQFFGPGTRLTVL.

V usage is TRBV18 and J usage is TRBJ1-4; D is perhaps TRBD1 (5 bases). Trimming cost V 4 bases and J 2 bases, with 5 bases left between them. The CDR3 is made up of 13 amino acids. Germline CDR1 and CDR2: KGHSH and LQKENI. CDR3 loop: CASSQGTNEKLFF. CDR3 coding DNA: TGTGCCAGCTCACAGGGGACTAATGAAAAACTGTTTTTT.

V gene TRBV19 combines with J gene TRBJ1-3; D unclear. V lost 6 bases to trimming and J lost 0 bases, with 6 bases between them. Germline values: CDR1 LNHDA, CDR2 SQIVND (reference sequence). The CDR3 consists of 13 residues. The CDR3 is CASRGDSGNTIYF. The CDR3 DNA reads as TGTGCCAGTAGAGGAGACTCTGGAAACACCATATATTTT.